This TCR beta chain originates from a study of metastatic and nonmetastatic thyroid tumors. On the study more broadly: The comparison covered peripheral blood and tumor or nodule tissue in malignant and benign thyroid patients. Whole-study results and caveats: Benign nodules reportedly had significantly lower TCR beta diversity than malignant thyroid tumors in blood and tumor.

As processed by the authors: For papillary thyroid cancer, a distant-metastasis classifier was constructed from CDR3 differences observed across clinicopathological groups. TCRdb re-clonotyped the PCR reads via MiXCR. For this entry, the V and J calls and clone size follow TCRdb and not the study's own pipeline. The repertoire includes 25,000 to 30,000 clones, 16% of them detected once, and about 4.8% sits in the top ten. This clone appeared many times. Its target is unknown. Per germline, CDR1 SGHVS and CDR2 FQNEAQ. This CDR3 is 14 amino acids long. V lost 3 bases and J 1 base, leaving 10 bases between the germline ends. The entire patient cohort was treatment-naive prior to thyroid surgery.

The clonotype originates from a female donor with papillary thyroid cancer or a benign thyroid nodule (not recorded which). Some clones in this sample may be carry-over from other donors' samples. This chain connects TRBV7-8 to TRBJ2-7, with TRBD2 as a possible D gene (6 bases). Sequencing was performed on blood. The CDR3 reads CASSLQEGSYEQYF. The CDR3 DNA is TGTGCCAGCAGCTTGCAGGAGGGTTCCTACGAGCAGTACTTC.